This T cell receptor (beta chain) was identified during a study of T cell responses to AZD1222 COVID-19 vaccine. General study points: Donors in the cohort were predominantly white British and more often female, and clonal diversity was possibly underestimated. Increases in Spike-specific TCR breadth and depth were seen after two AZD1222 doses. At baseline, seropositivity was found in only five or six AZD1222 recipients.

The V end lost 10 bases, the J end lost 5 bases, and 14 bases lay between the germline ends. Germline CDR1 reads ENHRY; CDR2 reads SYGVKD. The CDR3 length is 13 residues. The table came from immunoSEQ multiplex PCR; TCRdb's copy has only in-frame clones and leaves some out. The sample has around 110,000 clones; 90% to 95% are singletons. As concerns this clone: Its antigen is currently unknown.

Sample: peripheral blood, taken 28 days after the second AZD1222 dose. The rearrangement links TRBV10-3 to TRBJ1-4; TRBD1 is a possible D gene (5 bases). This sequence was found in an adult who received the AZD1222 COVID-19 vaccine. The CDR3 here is CANSRDLNEKLFF. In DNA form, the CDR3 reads TGTGCCAACTCCAGGGACCTAAATGAAAAACTGTTTTTT.